Listed below are T cell receptor beta chains from one sample, sequenced in a study of blood T cell repertoires in COVID-19. The repertoire was sequenced with immunoSEQ multiplex PCR; TCRdb's copy has only in-frame clones and lacks some. The sample records 150,000 to 200,000 clones, around 84% being singletons. Source material: peripheral blood. The receptor source for this set is a young man with active or convalescent COVID-19. Each CDR3 is given with its conserved first and last residue. Each record gives: J gene, D gene, V gene, clone size, CDR3 protein, CDR3 DNA. A D gene is named only where the DNA matches it firmly. Rows may omit the clone size; those that give it use once, few, many or a size class.

TRBJ2-1	TRBD2	TRBV27	-	CASSPRVAGYNEQFF	TGTGCCAGCAGCCCTAGAGTAGCGGGGTACAATGAGCAGTTCTTC
TRBJ1-6	TRBD1	TRBV4-1	-	CASSQEFRQGISPLHF	TGCGCCAGCAGCCAAGAATTTCGACAGGGGATTTCACCCCTCCACTTT
TRBJ2-5	-	TRBV27	-	CASSFAGGHQETQYF	TGTGCCAGCAGTTTCGCCGGCGGGCACCAAGAGACCCAGTACTTC
TRBJ1-2	TRBD1	TRBV2	-	CASSDEVVGQGAINYYGYTF	TGTGCCAGCAGTGACGAGGTGGTCGGGCAGGGGGCGATCAACTACTATGGCTACACCTTC
TRBJ1-2	TRBD1	TRBV29-1	-	CSVEGQGATYGYTF	TGCAGCGTTGAAGGCCAGGGGGCAACCTATGGCTACACCTTC
TRBJ1-2	-	TRBV6-5	-	CASTLGGHYFF	TGTGCCAGCACCCTTGGGGGACATTACTTCTTC
TRBJ2-5	-	TRBV6-5	-	CASSYSRQETQYF	TGTGCCAGCAGTTACTCGAGGCAAGAGACCCAGTACTTC
TRBJ2-5	-	TRBV7-9	-	CASSPKETQYF	TGTGCCAGCAGCCCCAAAGAGACCCAGTACTTC
TRBJ2-1	-	TRBV2	once	CAARESNEQFF	TGTGCGGCCAGGGAATCCAATGAGCAGTTCTTC
TRBJ2-2	-	TRBV23-1	-	CASSQGQFTGELFF	TGCGCCAGCAGTCAAGGACAGTTCACCGGGGAGCTGTTTTTT
TRBJ1-1	-	TRBV27	few	CASTSLVGGDGGYYTEAFF	TGTGCCAGCACCAGTCTCGTCGGAGGGGACGGAGGTTATTACACTGAAGCTTTCTTT
TRBJ2-2	TRBD1	TRBV30	-	CAWSGGDRGLTGELFF	TGTGCCTGGAGTGGCGGGGACAGGGGGCTCACCGGGGAGCTGTTTTTT
TRBJ2-7	TRBD2	TRBV29-1	-	CSVESSGGTYEQYF	TGCAGCGTTGAATCTAGCGGGGGGACCTACGAGCAGTACTTC
TRBJ2-2	TRBD1	TRBV30	-	CAWSGTGNGELFF	TGTGCCTGGAGCGGGACAGGGAACGGGGAGCTGTTTTTT
TRBJ2-5	-	TRBV24-1	-	CATQRGGAETQYF	TGTGCCACCCAACGGGGCGGGGCGGAGACCCAGTACTTC
TRBJ1-2	TRBD1	TRBV2	-	CASSEGTGYGYTF	TGTGCCAGCAGTGAAGGGACAGGTTATGGCTACACCTTC
TRBJ2-6	-	TRBV5-4	few	CPSINTTGGPPSGANVLTF	TGTCCCAGCATAAACACGACCGGGGGGCCCCCCTCTGGGGCCAACGTCCTGACTTTC
TRBJ2-7	TRBD1	TRBV9	-	CASGQGVEQYF	TGTGCCAGCGGACAGGGGGTCGAGCAGTACTTC
TRBJ1-2	TRBD1	TRBV7-9	few	CASSSQGAVDGYTF	TGTGCCAGCAGCTCCCAGGGGGCAGTTGATGGCTACACCTTC
TRBJ2-7	TRBD2	TRBV15	-	CATSRSRGASSYEQYF	TGTGCCACCAGTCGCTCGCGGGGGGCAAGCTCCTACGAGCAGTACTTC
TRBJ1-6	-	TRBV6-1	-	CASSERESSPLHF	TGTGCCAGCAGTGAAAGAGAGAGTTCACCCCTCCACTTT
TRBJ1-1	-	TRBV29-1	-	CSVAAGITEAFF	TGCAGCGTTGCTGCGGGGATCACTGAAGCTTTCTTT
TRBJ2-7	-	TRBV7-9	-	CASSPMGAGAVFQEQYF	TGTGCCAGCAGCCCTATGGGTGCGGGGGCAGTCTTCCAGGAGCAGTACTTC
TRBJ1-3	-	TRBV3-1/TRBV3-2	-	CASSQVWGEAIYF	TGTGCCAGCAGCCAAGTTTGGGGGGAAGCCATATATTTT
TRBJ2-2	TRBD1	TRBV5-5	once	CASSPPGQGAVFYSTGELFF	TGTGCCAGCAGCCCTCCGGGACAGGGGGCCGTTTTTTATAGCACCGGGGAGCTGTTTTTT
TRBJ1-3	-	TRBV30	-	CAWIGPARRSPSGSGNTIYF	TGTGCCTGGATAGGACCCGCCAGGAGGAGTCCTTCGGGCTCTGGAAACACCATATATTTT
TRBJ2-7	TRBD2	TRBV19	-	CASSIRGTLAGASEQYF	TGTGCCAGTAGTATACGGGGGACTCTAGCGGGAGCCTCCGAGCAGTACTTC
TRBJ2-3	TRBD2	TRBV7-9	-	CASSLTGGRTDTQYF	TGTGCCAGCAGCTTAACTGGCGGGAGAACAGATACGCAGTATTTT
TRBJ1-2	-	TRBV19	-	CASSMAENYGYTF	TGTGCCAGTAGTATGGCGGAGAACTATGGCTACACCTTC
TRBJ2-3	TRBD2	TRBV11-3	-	CASSSSRLADTQYF	TGTGCCAGCAGCTCCTCGAGACTAGCGGATACGCAGTATTTT
TRBJ2-7	-	TRBV24-1	few	CATSARSSYEQYF	TGTGCCACCAGTGCCCGGAGCTCCTACGAGCAGTACTTC
TRBJ2-7	TRBD1	TRBV30	-	CAWRPGQGFHEQYF	TGTGCCTGGAGACCGGGACAGGGGTTCCACGAGCAGTACTTC
TRBJ1-5	-	TRBV19	-	CASNDFGGQPQHF	TGTGCCAGTAACGATTTCGGCGGTCAGCCCCAGCATTTT
TRBJ2-7	-	TRBV19	-	CASSPRGTDVREQYF	TGTGCCAGTAGTCCACGGGGGACAGATGTCAGGGAGCAGTACTTC
TRBJ1-1	TRBD1	TRBV7-3	-	CASSLTQTGATEAFF	TGTGCCAGCAGCTTAACTCAGACAGGGGCCACTGAAGCTTTCTTT
TRBJ2-3	TRBD2	TRBV9	-	CASRGASGADTQYF	TGTGCCAGCAGGGGGGCTAGCGGGGCCGATACGCAGTATTTT
TRBJ2-3	-	TRBV12-5	-	CASGSSSTDTQYF	TGTGCTAGTGGTTCCTCTAGCACAGATACGCAGTATTTT
TRBJ2-3	-	TRBV7-2	-	CASSLVAGLADTQYF	TGTGCCAGCAGCTTAGTCGCAGGGCTGGCAGATACGCAGTATTTT
TRBJ1-1	-	TRBV5-1	-	CASSLNSGANTEAFF	TGCGCCAGCAGCTTGAATTCCGGAGCGAACACTGAAGCTTTCTTT